The sequence of this T cell receptor (beta chain) was determined in a study of blood T cell repertoires in COVID-19 (dated by TCRdb to about 2020). Study-wide context: Samples covering the acute and convalescent phases of COVID-19 were provided by collaborators in the United States, Italy and Spain. The repertoires were released in a freely available public database intended as a resource for research on the immune response to SARS-CoV-2. Subjects who had been exposed to COVID-19, were actively infected with it, or had recovered from it provided the deeply sampled blood TCRbeta repertoires that made up the dataset. Where available, HLA class I and class II types were obtained from metadata supplied by the sample provider rather than from assay-based typing. The sample metadata nearly always contained a de-identified subject ID, COVID-19 status, age in years and sex. Samples came from the ongoing ImmuneRACE study (first 160 participants) plus 1,254 subjects from 6 global collaborators. The prospective study material was composed of cDNA or gDNA derived from T cells, B-cell-depleted T cells, or PBMCs.

On this clone: The antigen it binds to is not known. Base quality data are lacking; no much larger clone is found one base away.

The germline V and J ends show losses of 1 base and 3 bases respectively, and no gene match explains 4 bases of the junction. According to the germline V gene, CDR1 reads MGHRA and CDR2 reads YSYEKL. There are 16 amino acids in the CDR3, from cysteine to phenylalanine inclusive. CDR3 DNA is the only sequence kept; it has 48 bases, read in frame from the first base. Paper-wide results and their limitations: The amount of clinical and demographic metadata varied by source and participant and was provided uncurated.

TCRbeta CDR3 regions were amplified from genomic DNA by means of the immunoSEQ Assay, a bias-controlled multiplex PCR. The authors' analysis ran thus. Within the assay, amplification of reference gene primers was used to estimate how many nucleated cells each sample contained. Sequence reads were collapsed and filtered to measure the absolute abundance of every unique TCRbeta CDR3 rearrangement. For each sample, productive Simpson clonality was calculated as the square root of Simpson's diversity index over productive rearrangements. TCRdb stores this immuneACCESS table with in-frame sequences only. Part of the clones is absent; in the studies checked, under half of the shortfall reflects unresolved V genes, and no reason is known for the rest. V and J calls and clone size come straight from that table; D and trimming were deduced from the DNA. Counted in this sample were fewer than 500,000 clones; 70% to 90% of them appeared once. Jointly, the top ten make up under 2.5% of the sample.

In the prospective study, participants were roughly 18 to 90 years old, resided in 25 or so geographic areas of the United States, and were enrolled through a virtual design. In the prospective study, participants were assigned to cohorts based on the clinical history participants reported in a screening survey and a study questionnaire. In the prospective study, mobile phlebotomists collected whole blood, serum and a nasopharyngeal or oropharyngeal swab from each participant. Over a roughly 2-month period, participants in the prospective study had the option of providing additional blood draws and questionnaires. Before DNA extraction, blood samples from the prospective study were shipped at room temperature or frozen.

The source is a woman between 18 and 30 years old with acute COVID-19. Sequenced material: PBMCs or T cells enriched from blood (not recorded which). The chain joins TRBV4-1 to TRBJ2-3; 10 middle bases align to TRBD2. The CDR3 sequence is CASSQVTSGITDTQYF. The DNA sequence is given as TGCGCCAGCAGCCAAGTTACTAGCGGGATAACAGATACGCAGTATTTT.